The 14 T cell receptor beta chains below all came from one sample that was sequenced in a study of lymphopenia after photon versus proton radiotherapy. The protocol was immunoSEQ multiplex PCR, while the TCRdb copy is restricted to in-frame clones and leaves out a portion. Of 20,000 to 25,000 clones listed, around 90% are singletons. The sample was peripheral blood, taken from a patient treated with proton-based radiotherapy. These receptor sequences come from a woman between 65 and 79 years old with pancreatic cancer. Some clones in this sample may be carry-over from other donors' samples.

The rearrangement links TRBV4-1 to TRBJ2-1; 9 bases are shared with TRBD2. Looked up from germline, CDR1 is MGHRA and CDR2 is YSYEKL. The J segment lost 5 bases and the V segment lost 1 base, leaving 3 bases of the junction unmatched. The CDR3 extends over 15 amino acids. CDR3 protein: CASSQVLAGNNEQFF. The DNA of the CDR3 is TGCGCCAGCAGCCAAGTCCTAGCGGGGAACAATGAGCAGTTCTTC.

CDR3 DNA: TGTGCCAGCATCGGCCAGGGACACACCGGGGAGCTGTTTTTT. The encoded protein is CASIGQGHTGELFF. The V call is TRBV7-6, the J call TRBJ2-2, with D possibly called TRBD1 or TRBD2 (5 bases each). The CDR3 is made up of 14 amino acids. Germline CDR1 reads SGHVS; CDR2 reads FNYEAQ. The germline V and J ends were trimmed by 7 bases and 3 bases, with 12 bases remaining between them. Full variable domain (rest looked up from reference TRBV7-6 and TRBJ2-2): GAGVSQSPRYKVTKRGQDVALRCDPISGHVSLYWYRQALGQGPEFLTYFNYEAQQDKSGLPNDRFSAERPEGSISTLTIQRTEQRDSAMYRCASIGQGHTGELFFGEGSRLTVL.

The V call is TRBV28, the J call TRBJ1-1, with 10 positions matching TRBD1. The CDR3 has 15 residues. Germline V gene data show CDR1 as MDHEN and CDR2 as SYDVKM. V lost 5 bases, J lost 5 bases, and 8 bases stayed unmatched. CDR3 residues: CASSRGQGRRTEAFF. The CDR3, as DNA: TGTGCCAGCAGTAGGGGACAGGGGAGGAGGACTGAAGCTTTCTTT.

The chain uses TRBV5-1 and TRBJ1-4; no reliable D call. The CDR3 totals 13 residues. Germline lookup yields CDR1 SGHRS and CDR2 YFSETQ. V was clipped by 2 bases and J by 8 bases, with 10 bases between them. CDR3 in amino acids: CASSFSTDEKLFF. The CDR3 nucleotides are TGCGCCAGCAGCTTTTCTACAGACGAAAAACTGTTTTTT.

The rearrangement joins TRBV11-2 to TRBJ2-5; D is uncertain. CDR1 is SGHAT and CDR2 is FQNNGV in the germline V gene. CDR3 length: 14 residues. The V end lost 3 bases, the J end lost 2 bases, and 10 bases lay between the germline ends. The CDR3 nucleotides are TGTGCCAGCAGCTTCACGGGTTCACAAGAGACCCAGTACTTC. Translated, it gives CASSFTGSQETQYF.

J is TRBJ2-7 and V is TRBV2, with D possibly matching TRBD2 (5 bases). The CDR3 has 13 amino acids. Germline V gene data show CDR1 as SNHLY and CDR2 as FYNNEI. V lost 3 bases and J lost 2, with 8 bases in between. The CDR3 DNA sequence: TGTGCCAGCAGTGACCGGGATCCCTACGAGCAGTACTTC. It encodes CASSDRDPYEQYF.

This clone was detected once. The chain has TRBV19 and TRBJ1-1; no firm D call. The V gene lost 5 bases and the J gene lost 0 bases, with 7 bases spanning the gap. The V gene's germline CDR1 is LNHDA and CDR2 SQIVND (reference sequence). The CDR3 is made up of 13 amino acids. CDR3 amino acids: CASSLGMNTEAFF. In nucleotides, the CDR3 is TGTGCCAGTAGTCTGGGCATGAACACTGAAGCTTTCTTT. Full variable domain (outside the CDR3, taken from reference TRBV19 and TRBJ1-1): DGGITQSPKYLFRKEGQNVTLSCEQNLNHDAMYWYRQDPGQGLRLIYYSQIVNDFQKGDIAEGYSVSREKKESFPLTVTSAQKNPTAFYLCASSLGMNTEAFFGQGTRLTVV.

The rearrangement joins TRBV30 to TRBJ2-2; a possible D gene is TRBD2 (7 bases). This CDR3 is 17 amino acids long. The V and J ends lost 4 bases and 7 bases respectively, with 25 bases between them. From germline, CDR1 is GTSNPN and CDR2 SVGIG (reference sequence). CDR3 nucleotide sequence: TGTGCCTGGAACCACAGGGTTGTGGGAGGGCCTAGCGGGGAGCTGTTTTTT. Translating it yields CAWNHRVVGGPSGELFF.

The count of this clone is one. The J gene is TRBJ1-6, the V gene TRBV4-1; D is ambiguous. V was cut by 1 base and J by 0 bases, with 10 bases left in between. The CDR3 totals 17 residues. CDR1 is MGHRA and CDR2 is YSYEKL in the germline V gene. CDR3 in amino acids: CASSQGGVSSYNSPLHF. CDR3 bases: TGCGCCAGCAGCCAAGGCGGGGTTAGCTCCTATAATTCACCCCTCCACTTT.

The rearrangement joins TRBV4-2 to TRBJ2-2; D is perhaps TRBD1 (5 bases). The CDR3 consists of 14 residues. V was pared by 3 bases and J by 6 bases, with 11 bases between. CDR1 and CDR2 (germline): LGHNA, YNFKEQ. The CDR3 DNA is TGTGCCAGCAGCCAGAGTCTAGGGGCCGGGGAGCTGTTTTTT. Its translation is CASSQSLGAGELFF.

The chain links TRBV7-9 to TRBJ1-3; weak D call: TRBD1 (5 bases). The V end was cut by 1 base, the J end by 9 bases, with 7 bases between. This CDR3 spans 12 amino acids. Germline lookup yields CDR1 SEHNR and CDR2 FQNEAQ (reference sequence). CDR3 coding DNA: TGTGCCAGCAGCTTAGTTGGGGGCACCATATATTTT. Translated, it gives CASSLVGGTIYF.

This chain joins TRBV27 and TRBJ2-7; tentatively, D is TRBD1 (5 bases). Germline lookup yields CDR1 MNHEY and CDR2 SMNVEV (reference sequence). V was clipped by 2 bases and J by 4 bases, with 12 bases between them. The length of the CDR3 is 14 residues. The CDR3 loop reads CASSLHMQGYEQYF. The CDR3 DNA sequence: TGTGCCAGCAGTTTACACATGCAGGGTTACGAGCAGTACTTC.

This CDR3 reads CSVEDPFSYNEQFF. CDR3 nucleotide sequence: TGCAGCGTTGAAGATCCCTTCTCCTACAATGAGCAGTTCTTC. J is TRBJ2-1 and V is TRBV29-1; the D is unclear. The germline gives CDR1 SQVTM, CDR2 ANQGSEA. This CDR3 contains 14 residues. V was clipped by 0 bases and J by 0 bases, with 6 bases between them.

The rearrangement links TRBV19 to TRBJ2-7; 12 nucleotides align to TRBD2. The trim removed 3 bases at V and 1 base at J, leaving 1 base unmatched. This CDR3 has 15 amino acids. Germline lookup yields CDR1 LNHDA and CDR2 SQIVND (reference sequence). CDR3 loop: CASSITSGRSYEQYF. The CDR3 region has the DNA TGTGCCAGTAGTATTACTAGCGGGAGGTCCTACGAGCAGTACTTC.